Listed below are T cell receptor beta chains from one sample, sequenced in a study of blood T cell repertoires in COVID-19. Some clones are missing from TCRdb's copy, which holds only in-frame ones; the method was immunoSEQ multiplex PCR. The repertoire has about 350,000 clones, approximately 84% of them found once; the top ten carry 3%. The sequenced sample consisted of PBMCs or T cells enriched from blood (not recorded which). The source of these receptors is a woman in her twenties or thirties who had recovered from COVID-19. Each CDR3 is given with its conserved first and last residue. A D gene is named only where the DNA matches it firmly. Clone size appears in some rows only: once, few, many, or a class for an expanded clone.

d_gene	abundance	v_gene	j_gene	CDR3aa	CDR3nt
-	-	TRBV5-5	TRBJ1-1	CASSLGGNTEAFF	TGTGCCAGCAGCCTAGGGGGGAACACTGAAGCTTTCTTT
TRBD2	-	TRBV25-1	TRBJ2-1	CASSPAGGPQNEQFF	TGTGCCAGCAGTCCGGCGGGAGGGCCTCAGAATGAGCAGTTCTTC
TRBD2	-	TRBV24-1	TRBJ2-3	CATSVTSGRDPDTQYF	TGTGCCACCAGTGTGACTAGCGGGAGGGATCCAGATACGCAGTATTTT
TRBD1	-	TRBV11-2	TRBJ2-7	CASSLSAGQGTYEQYF	TGTGCCAGCAGCTTATCTGCAGGACAGGGGACCTACGAGCAGTACTTC
TRBD2	-	TRBV19	TRBJ2-1	CASREVSYNEQFF	TGTGCCAGTCGGGAGGTTTCCTACAATGAGCAGTTCTTC
-	many	TRBV11-2	TRBJ2-7	CASSLLTGPAYEQYF	TGTGCCAGCAGTTTACTTACAGGGCCAGCCTACGAGCAGTACTTC
TRBD1	-	TRBV6-5	TRBJ2-5	CASRGTGVRETQYF	TGTGCCAGCAGAGGGACAGGGGTACGGGAGACCCAGTACTTC
-	-	TRBV5-6	TRBJ1-2	CASSTGHAYGYTF	TGTGCCAGCAGCACGGGACATGCCTATGGCTACACCTTC
-	-	TRBV5-5	TRBJ2-7	CASSLGASYEQYF	TGTGCCAGCAGTTTGGGGGCGTCATACGAGCAGTACTTC
TRBD2	-	TRBV4-1	TRBJ2-7	CASSQGAGSYEQYF	TGCGCCAGCAGCCAAGGAGCGGGGTCCTACGAGCAGTACTTC
-	-	TRBV2	TRBJ2-2	CASIPKEGAVTGELFF	TGTGCCAGCATTCCTAAGGAGGGGGCGGTCACCGGGGAGCTGTTTTTT
-	-	TRBV7-9	TRBJ1-4	CASRLPGTPYYSNEKLFF	TGTGCCAGCAGGTTACCCGGGACACCCTACTATTCCAATGAAAAACTGTTTTTT
TRBD1	-	TRBV19	TRBJ1-2	CASSYVQGSDYGYTF	TGTGCCAGTAGTTACGTACAGGGGAGCGACTATGGCTACACCTTC
-	-	TRBV18	TRBJ1-5	CASSPQSGGGNQPQHF	TGTGCCAGCTCACCACAGAGCGGAGGGGGCAATCAGCCCCAGCATTTT
TRBD1	-	TRBV7-9	TRBJ2-7	CASSFRDREYEQYF	TGTGCCAGCAGCTTTCGGGACAGGGAGTACGAGCAGTACTTC
TRBD2	-	TRBV10-3	TRBJ2-5	CAISGSSGGKETQYF	TGTGCCATCAGTGGTTCTAGCGGGGGGAAAGAGACCCAGTACTTC
-	many	TRBV6-2/TRBV6-3	TRBJ2-7	CASSYSSSSYEQYF	TGTGCCAGCAGTTACTCGTCTAGCTCCTACGAGCAGTACTTC
-	once	TRBV7-9	TRBJ1-1	CASSLTDLTEAFF	TGTGCCAGCAGCTTAACAGACCTCACTGAAGCTTTCTTT
-	-	TRBV21-1	TRBJ2-7	CASSRPNPGQGFYEQYF	TGTGCCAGCAGCAGACCCAATCCGGGACAGGGGTTTTACGAGCAGTACTTC
-	-	TRBV7-3	TRBJ2-1	CASSLSPEATYNEQFF	TGTGCCAGCAGCCTTTCCCCCGAGGCCACCTACAATGAGCAGTTCTTC
-	-	TRBV27	TRBJ1-2	CASSVNRVYGYTF	TGTGCCAGCAGCGTAAACAGGGTTTATGGCTACACCTTC
TRBD2	-	TRBV27	TRBJ2-1	CASSGLTSGMGNEQFF	TGTGCCAGCAGTGGGCTGACTAGCGGGATGGGGAATGAGCAGTTCTTC
-	-	TRBV12-3/TRBV12-4	TRBJ1-1	CASSRQGYTEAFF	TGTGCCAGCAGCAGGCAGGGCTACACTGAAGCTTTCTTT
TRBD1	-	TRBV5-1	TRBJ1-4	CASSPGRGQGNEKLFF	TGCGCCAGCAGCCCCGGGAGGGGACAGGGAAATGAAAAACTGTTTTTT
TRBD2	-	TRBV12-3/TRBV12-4	TRBJ2-7	CASSPGGSYEQYF	TGTGCCAGCAGTCCGGGGGGCTCCTACGAGCAGTACTTC